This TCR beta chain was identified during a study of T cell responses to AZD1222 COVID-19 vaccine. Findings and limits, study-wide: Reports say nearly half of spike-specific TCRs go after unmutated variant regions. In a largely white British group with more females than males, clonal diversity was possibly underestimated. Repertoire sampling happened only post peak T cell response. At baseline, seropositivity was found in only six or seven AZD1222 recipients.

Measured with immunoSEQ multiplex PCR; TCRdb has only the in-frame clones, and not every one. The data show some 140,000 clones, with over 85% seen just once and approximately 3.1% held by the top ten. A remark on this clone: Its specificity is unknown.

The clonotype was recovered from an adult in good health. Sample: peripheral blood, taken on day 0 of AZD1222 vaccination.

CDR3 loop: CASSRLAGGYGYTF. For the CDR3, the DNA is TGTGCCAGCAGTCGTCTCGCAGGGGGCTATGGCTACACCTTC. The V gene is TRBV6-5, the J gene TRBJ1-2; 7 nucleotides align to TRBD1. Germline V gene data show CDR1 as MNHEY and CDR2 as SVGAGI. This CDR3 is 14 amino acids long. With V trimmed by 5 bases and J by 4 bases, 7 bases remained unmatched.